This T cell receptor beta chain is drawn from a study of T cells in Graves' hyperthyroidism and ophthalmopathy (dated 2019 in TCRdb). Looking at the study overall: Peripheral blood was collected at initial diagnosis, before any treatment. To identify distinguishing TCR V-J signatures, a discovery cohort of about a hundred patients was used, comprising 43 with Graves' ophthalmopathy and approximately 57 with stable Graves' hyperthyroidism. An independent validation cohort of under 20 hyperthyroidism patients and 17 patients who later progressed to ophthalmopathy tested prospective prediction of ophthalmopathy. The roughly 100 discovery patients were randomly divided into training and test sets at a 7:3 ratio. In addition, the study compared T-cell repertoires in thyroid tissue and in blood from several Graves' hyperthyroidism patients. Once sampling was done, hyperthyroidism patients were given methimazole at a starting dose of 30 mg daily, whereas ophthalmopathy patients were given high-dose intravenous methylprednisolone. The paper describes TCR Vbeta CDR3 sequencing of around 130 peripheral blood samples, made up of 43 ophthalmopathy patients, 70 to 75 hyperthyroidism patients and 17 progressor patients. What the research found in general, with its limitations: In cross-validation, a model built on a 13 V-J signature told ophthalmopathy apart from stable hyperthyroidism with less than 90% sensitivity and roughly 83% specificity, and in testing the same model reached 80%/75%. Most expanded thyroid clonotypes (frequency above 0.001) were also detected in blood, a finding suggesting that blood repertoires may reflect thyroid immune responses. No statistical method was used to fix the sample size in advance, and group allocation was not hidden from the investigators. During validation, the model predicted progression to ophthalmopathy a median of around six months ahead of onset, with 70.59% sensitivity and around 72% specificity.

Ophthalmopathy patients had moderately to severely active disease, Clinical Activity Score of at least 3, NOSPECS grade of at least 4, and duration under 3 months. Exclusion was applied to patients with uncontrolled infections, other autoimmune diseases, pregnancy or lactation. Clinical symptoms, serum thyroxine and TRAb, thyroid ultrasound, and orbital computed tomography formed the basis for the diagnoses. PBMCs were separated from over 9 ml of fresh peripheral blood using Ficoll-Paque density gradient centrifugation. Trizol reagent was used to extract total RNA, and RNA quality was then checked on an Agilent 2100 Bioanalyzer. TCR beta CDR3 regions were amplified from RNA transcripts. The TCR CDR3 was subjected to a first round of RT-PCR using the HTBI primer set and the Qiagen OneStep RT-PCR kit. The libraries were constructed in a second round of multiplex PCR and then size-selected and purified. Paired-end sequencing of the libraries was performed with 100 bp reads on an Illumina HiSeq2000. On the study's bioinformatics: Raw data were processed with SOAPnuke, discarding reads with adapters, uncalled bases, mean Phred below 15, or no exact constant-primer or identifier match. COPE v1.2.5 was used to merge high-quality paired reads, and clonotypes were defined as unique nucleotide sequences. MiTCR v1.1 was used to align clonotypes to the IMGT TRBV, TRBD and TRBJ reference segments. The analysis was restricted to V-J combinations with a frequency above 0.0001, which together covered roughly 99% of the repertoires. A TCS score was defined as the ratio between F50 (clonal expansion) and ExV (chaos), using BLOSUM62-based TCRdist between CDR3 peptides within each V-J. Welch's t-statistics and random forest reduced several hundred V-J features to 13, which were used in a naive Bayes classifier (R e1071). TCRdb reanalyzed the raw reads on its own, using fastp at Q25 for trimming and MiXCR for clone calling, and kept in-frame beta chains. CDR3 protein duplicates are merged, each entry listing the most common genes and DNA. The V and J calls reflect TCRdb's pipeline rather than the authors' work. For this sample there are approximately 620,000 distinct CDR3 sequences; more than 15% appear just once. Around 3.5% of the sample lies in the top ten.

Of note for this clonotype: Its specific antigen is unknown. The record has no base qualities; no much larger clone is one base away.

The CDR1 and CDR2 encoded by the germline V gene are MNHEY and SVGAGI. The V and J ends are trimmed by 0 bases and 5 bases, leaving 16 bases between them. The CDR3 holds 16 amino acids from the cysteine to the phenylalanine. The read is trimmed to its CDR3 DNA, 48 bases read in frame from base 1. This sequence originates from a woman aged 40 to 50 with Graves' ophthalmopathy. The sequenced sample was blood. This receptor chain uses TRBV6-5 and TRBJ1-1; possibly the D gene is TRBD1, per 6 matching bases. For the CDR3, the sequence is CASSYSSRGAKTEAFF. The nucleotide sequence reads TGTGCCAGCAGTTACTCCTCCCGGGGGGCGAAAACTGAAGCTTTCTTT.